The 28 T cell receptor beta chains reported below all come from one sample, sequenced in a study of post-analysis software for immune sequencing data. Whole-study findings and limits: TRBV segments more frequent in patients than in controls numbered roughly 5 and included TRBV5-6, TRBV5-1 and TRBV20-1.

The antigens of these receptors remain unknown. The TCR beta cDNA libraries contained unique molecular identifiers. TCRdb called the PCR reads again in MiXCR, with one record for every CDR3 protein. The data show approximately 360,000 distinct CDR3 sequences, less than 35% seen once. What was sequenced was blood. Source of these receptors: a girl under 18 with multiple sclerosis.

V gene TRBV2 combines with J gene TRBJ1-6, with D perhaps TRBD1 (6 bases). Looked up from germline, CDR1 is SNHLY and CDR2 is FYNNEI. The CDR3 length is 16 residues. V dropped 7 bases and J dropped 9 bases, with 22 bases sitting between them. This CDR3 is CASTLEMDSPFSPLHF. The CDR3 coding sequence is TGTGCCAGCACCTTAGAAATGGACAGTCCTTTTTCACCCCTCCACTTT.

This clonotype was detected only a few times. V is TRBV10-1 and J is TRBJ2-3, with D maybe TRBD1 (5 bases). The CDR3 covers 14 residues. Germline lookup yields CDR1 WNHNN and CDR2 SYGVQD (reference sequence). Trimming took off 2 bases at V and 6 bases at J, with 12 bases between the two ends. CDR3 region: CASSERQGVDTQYF. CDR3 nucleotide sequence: TGCGCCAGCAGTGAGAGGCAGGGCGTGGATACGCAGTATTTT.

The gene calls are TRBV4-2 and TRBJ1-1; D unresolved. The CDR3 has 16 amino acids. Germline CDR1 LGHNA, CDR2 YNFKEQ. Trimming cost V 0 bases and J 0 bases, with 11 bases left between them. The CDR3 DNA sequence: TGTGCCAGCAGCCAAGATCCGGGAGGCATGAACACTGAAGCTTTCTTT. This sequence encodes CASSQDPGGMNTEAFF.

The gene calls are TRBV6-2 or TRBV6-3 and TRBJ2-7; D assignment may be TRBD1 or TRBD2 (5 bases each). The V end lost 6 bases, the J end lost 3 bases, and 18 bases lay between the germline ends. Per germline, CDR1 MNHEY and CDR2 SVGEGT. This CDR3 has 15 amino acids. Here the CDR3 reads CASSHHGTANYEQYF. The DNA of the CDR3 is TGTGCCAGCAGCCACCACGGGACGGCCAACTACGAGCAGTACTTC.

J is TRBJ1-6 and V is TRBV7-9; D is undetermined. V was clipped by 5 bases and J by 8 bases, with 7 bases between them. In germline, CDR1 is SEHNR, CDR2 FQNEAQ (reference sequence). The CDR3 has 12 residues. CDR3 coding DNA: TGTGCCAGCAGCCCTTCGGATTCACCCCTCCACTTT. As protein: CASSPSDSPLHF.

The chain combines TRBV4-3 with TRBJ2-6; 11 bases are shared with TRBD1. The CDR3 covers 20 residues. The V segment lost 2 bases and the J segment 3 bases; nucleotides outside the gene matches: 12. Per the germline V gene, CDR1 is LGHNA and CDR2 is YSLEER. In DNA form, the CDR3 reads TGCGCCAGCAGCCAAAGAAAGCCGGACAGGGGGCAGGATGGGGCCAACGTCCTGACTTTC. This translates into CASSQRKPDRGQDGANVLTF.

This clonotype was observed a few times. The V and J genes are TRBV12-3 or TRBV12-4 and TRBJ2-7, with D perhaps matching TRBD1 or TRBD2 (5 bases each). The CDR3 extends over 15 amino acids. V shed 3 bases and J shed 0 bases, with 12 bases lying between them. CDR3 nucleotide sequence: TGTGCCAGCAGTTTGACGGGGACGAGCTCCTACGAGCAGTACTTC. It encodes CASSLTGTSSYEQYF.

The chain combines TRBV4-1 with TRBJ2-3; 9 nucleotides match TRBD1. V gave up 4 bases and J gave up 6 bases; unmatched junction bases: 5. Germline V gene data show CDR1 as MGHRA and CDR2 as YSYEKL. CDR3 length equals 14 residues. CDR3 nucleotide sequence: TGCGCCAGCAGCCCACAGGGGGCCTGGGATACGCAGTATTTT. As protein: CASSPQGAWDTQYF.

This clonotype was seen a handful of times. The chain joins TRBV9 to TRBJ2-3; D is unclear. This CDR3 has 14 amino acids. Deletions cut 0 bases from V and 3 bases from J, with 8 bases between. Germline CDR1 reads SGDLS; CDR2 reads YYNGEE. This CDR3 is CASSVEVETDTQYF. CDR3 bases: TGTGCCAGCAGCGTAGAAGTAGAAACAGATACGCAGTATTTT.

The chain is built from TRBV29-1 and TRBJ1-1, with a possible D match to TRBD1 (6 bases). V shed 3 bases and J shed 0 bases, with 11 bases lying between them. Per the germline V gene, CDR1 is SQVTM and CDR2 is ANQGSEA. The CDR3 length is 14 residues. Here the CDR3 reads CSVDPTGLNTEAFF. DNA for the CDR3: TGCAGCGTTGACCCGACAGGATTGAACACTGAAGCTTTCTTT. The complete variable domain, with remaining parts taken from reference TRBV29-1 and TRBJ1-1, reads SAVISQKPSRDICQRGTSLTIQCQVDSQVTMMFWYRQQPGQSLTLIATANQGSEATYESGFVIDKFPISRPNLTFSTLTVSNMSPEDSSIYLCSVDPTGLNTEAFFGQGTRLTVV.

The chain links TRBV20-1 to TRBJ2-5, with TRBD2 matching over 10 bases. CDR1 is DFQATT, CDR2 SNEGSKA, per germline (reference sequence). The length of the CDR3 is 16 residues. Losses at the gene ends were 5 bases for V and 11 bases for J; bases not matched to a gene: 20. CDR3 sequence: CSALTSGGAFYNEQYF. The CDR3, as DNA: TGCAGTGCTCTAACCAGCGGGGGGGCCTTCTACAATGAGCAGTACTTC.

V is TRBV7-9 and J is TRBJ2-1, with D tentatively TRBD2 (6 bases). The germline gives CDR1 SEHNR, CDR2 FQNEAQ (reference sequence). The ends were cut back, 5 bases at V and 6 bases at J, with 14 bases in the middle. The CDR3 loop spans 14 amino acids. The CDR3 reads CASSIVVGGNEQFF. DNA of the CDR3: TGTGCCAGCAGCATCGTCGTGGGGGGCAATGAGCAGTTCTTC.

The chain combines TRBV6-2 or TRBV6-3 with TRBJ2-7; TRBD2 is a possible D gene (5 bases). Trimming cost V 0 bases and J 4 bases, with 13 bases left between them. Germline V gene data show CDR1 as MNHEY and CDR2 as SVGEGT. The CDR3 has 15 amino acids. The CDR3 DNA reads TGTGCCAGCAGTTACTCCACGGGGAAATATTACGAGCAGTACTTC. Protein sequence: CASSYSTGKYYEQYF.

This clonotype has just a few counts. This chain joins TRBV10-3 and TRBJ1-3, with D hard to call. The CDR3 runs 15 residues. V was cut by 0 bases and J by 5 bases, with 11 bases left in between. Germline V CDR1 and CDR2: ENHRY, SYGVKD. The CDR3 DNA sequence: TGTGCCATCAGTGAGTCGGGTGCCACGAGAAACACCATATATTTT. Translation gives CAISESGATRNTIYF.

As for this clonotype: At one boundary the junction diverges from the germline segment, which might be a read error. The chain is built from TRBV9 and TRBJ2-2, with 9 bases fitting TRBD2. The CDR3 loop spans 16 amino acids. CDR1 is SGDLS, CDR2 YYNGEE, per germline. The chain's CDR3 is CASSVGGTSNTGELFF. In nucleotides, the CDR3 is TGTGCCAGCAGCGTAGGTGGGACTAGCAACACTGGGGAGCTGTTTTTT. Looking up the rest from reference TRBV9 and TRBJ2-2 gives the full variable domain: DSGVTQTPKHLITATGQRVTLRCSPRSGDLSVYWYQQSLDQGLQFLIQYYNGEERAKGNILERFSAQQFPDLHSELNLSSLELGDSALYFCASSVGGTSNTGELFFGEGSRLTVL.

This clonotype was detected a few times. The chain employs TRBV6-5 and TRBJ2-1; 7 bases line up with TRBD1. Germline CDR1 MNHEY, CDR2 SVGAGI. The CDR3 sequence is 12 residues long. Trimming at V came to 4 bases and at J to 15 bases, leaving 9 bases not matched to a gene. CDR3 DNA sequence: TGTGCCAGCAGTTTGCGTGACAGGGTATGGTTCTTC. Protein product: CASSLRDRVWFF.

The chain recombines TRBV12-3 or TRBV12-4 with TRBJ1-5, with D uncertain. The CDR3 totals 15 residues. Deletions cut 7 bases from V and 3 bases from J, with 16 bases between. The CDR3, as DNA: TGTGCCAGCAAAATGGGCAGCCTGCTCAATCAGCCCCAGCATTTT. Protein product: CASKMGSLLNQPQHF.

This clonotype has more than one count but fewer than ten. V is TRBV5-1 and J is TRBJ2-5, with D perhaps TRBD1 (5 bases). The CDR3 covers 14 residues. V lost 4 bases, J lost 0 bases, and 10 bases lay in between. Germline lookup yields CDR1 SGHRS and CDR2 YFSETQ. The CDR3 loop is CASSGADYQETQYF. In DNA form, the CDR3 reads TGCGCCAGCAGCGGGGCAGACTACCAAGAGACCCAGTACTTC.

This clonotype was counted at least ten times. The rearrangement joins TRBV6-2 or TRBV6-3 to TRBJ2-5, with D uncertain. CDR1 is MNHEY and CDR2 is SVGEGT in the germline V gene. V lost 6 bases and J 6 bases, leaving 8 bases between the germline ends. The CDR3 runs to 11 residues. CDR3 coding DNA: TGTGCCAGCAGCTTTACTCAGACCCAGTACTTC. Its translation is CASSFTQTQYF.

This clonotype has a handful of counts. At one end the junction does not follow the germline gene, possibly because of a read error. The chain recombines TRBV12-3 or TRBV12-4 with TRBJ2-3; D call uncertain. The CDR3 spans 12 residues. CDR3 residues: CASCLWEDTQYF. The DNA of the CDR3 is TGTGCCAGCTGTTTGTGGGAAGATACGCAGTATTTT.

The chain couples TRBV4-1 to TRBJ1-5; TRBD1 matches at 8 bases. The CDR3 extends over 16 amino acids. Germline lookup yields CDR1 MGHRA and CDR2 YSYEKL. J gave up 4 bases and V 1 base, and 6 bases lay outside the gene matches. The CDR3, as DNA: TGCGCCAGCAGCCAAGTTAAGGGACAGGCAAATCAGCCCCAGCATTTT. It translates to CASSQVKGQANQPQHF.

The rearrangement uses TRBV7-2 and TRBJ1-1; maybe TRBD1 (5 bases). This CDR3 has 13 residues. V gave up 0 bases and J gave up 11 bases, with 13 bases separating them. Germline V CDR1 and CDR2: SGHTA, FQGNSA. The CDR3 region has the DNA TGTGCCAGCAGCTTAGCCGGGACCCCTGGGGCTTTCTTT. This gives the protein CASSLAGTPGAFF.

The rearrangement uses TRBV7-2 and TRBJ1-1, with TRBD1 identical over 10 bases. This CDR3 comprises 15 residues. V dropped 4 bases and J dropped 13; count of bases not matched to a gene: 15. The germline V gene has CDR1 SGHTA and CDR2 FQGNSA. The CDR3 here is CASSSAGTGAFGVFF. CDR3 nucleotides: TGTGCCAGCAGCTCCGCCGGGACAGGGGCTTTTGGAGTTTTCTTT.

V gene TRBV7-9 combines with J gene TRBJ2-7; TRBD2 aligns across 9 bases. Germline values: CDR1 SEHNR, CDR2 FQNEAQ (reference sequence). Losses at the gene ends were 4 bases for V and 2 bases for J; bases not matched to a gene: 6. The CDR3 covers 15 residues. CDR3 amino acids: CASSSLAGEPYEQYF. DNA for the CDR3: TGTGCCAGCAGCTCCTTAGCGGGGGAACCCTACGAGCAGTACTTC. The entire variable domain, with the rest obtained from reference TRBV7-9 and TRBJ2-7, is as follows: DTGVSQNPRHKITKRGQNVTFRCDPISEHNRLYWYRQTLGQGPEFLTYFQNEAQLEKSRLLSDRFSAERPKGSFSTLEIQRTEQGDSAMYLCASSSLAGEPYEQYFGPGTRLTVT.

For the CDR3, the DNA is TGCAGTACTGAGCGGGGGGGGACCCAGTACTTC. This encodes CSTERGGTQYF. The chain recombines TRBV20-1 with TRBJ2-5; 10 bases match TRBD2. CDR1 and CDR2 (germline): DFQATT, SNEGSKA (reference sequence). The trim removed 8 bases at V and 7 bases at J, leaving 4 bases unmatched. This CDR3 has 11 residues.

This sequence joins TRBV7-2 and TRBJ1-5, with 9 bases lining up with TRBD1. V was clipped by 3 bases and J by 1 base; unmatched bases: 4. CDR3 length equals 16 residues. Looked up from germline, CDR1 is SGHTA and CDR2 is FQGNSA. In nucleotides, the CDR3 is TGTGCCAGCAGCTTCACCGGGACAGGGAGCAATCAGCCCCAGCATTTT. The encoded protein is CASSFTGTGSNQPQHF.

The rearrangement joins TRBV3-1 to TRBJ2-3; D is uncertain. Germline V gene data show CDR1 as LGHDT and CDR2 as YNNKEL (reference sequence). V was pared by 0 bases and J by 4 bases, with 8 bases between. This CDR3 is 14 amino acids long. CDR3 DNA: TGTGCCAGCAGCCAAGAGTCCAGACCAGATACGCAGTATTTT. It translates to CASSQESRPDTQYF.

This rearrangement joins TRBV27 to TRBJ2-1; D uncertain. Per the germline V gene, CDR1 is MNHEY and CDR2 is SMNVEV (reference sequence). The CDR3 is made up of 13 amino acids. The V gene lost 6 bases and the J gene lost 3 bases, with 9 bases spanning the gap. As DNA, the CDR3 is TGTGCCAGCAGACTGCTGGACTACAATGAGCAGTTCTTC. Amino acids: CASRLLDYNEQFF.